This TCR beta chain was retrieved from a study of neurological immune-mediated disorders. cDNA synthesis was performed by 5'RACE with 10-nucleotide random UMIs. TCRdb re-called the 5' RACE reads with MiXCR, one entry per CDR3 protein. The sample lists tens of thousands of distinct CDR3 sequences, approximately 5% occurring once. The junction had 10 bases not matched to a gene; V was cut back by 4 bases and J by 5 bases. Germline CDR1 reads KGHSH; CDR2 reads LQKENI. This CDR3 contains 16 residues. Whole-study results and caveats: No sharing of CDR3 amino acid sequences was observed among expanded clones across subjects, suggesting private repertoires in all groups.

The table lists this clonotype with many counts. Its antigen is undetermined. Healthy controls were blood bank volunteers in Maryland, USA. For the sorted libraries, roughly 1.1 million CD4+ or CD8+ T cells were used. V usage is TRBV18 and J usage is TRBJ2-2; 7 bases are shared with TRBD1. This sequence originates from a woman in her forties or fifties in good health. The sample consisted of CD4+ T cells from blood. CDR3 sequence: CASSQSRDRSTGELFF. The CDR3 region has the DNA TGTGCCAGCTCACAAAGCCGGGACAGATCGACCGGGGAGCTGTTTTTT.